This TCR beta chain was found in a study of identical twins. Notes on the study in general: Weaker excess sharing between twins was seen in beta out-of-frame sequences.

The CDR3 consists of 16 residues. The V end lost 5 bases, the J end lost 4 bases, and 18 bases lay between the germline ends. This clonotype has just a few counts. Its antigen remains unknown. Healthy Caucasians alone served as donors. TCRdb re-analysed the 5' RACE reads in MiXCR, keeping a single row per CDR3 protein. The sample holds fewer than 450,000 distinct CDR3 sequences; roughly 9% are singletons and the top ten take 8% to 10%. Specimen: naive T cells sorted from blood. This receptor was identified in a woman aged 50 to 65 in good health. J is TRBJ1-5 and V is TRBV12-3 or TRBV12-4, with D perhaps TRBD1 (6 bases). In DNA, the CDR3 is TGTGCCAGCAGTCAACATGCGACAGGAAAGAATCAGCCCCAGCATTTT. It is translated as CASSQHATGKNQPQHF.